Listed below are T cell receptor beta chains from one sample, sequenced in a study of cytomegalovirus exposure and HLA in healthy donors. Using immunoSEQ multiplex PCR, the repertoire was profiled, and TCRdb retains in-frame clones only, with some absent. The sample carries tens of thousands of clones, about 97% recorded once. Sequencing was carried out using PBMCs. The receptors here all came from a woman aged 18 to 35 in good health and CMV-seropositive. Both conserved end residues are part of each CDR3. The D gene is left open where the match is weak. Clone sizes are given selectively: once, few, many, or a class where the clone is expanded.

D gene: TRBD2; J gene: TRBJ2-3; V gene: TRBV6-5; clone size: -; CDR3 protein: CASSASSGSLDTQYF; CDR3 DNA: TGTGCCAGCAGTGCCTCTAGCGGGAGTTTAGATACGCAGTATTTT
D gene: TRBD2; J gene: TRBJ2-7; V gene: TRBV9; clone size: -; CDR3 protein: CASSVGLAGVHEQYF; CDR3 DNA: TGTGCCAGCAGCGTTGGGCTAGCGGGAGTCCACGAGCAGTACTTC
D gene: -; J gene: TRBJ2-5; V gene: TRBV12-5; clone size: -; CDR3 protein: CASGTQGAQYF; CDR3 DNA: TGTGCTAGTGGTACGCAAGGAGCCCAGTACTTC
D gene: TRBD1; J gene: TRBJ1-5; V gene: TRBV29-1; clone size: once; CDR3 protein: CSGGTDRNQPQHF; CDR3 DNA: TGCAGCGGGGGGACAGATCGTAATCAGCCCCAGCATTTT
D gene: TRBD2; J gene: TRBJ2-1; V gene: TRBV28; clone size: -; CDR3 protein: CASILAGVSYNEQFF; CDR3 DNA: TGTGCCAGCATTTTAGCGGGAGTATCATACAATGAGCAGTTCTTC
D gene: -; J gene: TRBJ2-6; V gene: TRBV5-1; clone size: -; CDR3 protein: CASSLRGPGANVLTF; CDR3 DNA: TGCGCCAGCAGCTTGCGGGGTCCTGGGGCCAACGTCCTGACTTTC
D gene: -; J gene: TRBJ1-3; V gene: TRBV4-1; clone size: -; CDR3 protein: CASSQGRRVSGNTIYF; CDR3 DNA: TGCGCCAGCAGCCAAGGCCGCAGGGTCTCCGGAAACACCATATATTTT
D gene: -; J gene: TRBJ2-7; V gene: TRBV18; clone size: -; CDR3 protein: CASSPSLGEGDNEQYF; CDR3 DNA: TGTGCCAGCTCACCCTCGCTTGGGGAAGGGGACAACGAGCAGTACTTC
D gene: -; J gene: TRBJ2-7; V gene: TRBV10-3; clone size: -; CDR3 protein: CAITNGDLSHYEQYF; CDR3 DNA: TGTGCCATCACGAATGGGGACTTATCTCACTACGAGCAGTACTTC
D gene: TRBD1; J gene: TRBJ1-2; V gene: TRBV11-3; clone size: -; CDR3 protein: CASSIVRQGEDGYTF; CDR3 DNA: TGTGCCAGCAGCATTGTGCGACAGGGGGAAGATGGCTACACCTTC
D gene: -; J gene: TRBJ1-2; V gene: TRBV5-5; clone size: -; CDR3 protein: CASSLDRLLGGYTF; CDR3 DNA: TGTGCCAGCAGCTTGGACCGCTTGCTCGGTGGCTACACCTTC
D gene: TRBD1; J gene: TRBJ1-2; V gene: TRBV9; clone size: -; CDR3 protein: CASSAGTVGDYGYTF; CDR3 DNA: TGTGCCAGCAGCGCCGGGACAGTCGGGGACTATGGCTACACCTTC
D gene: TRBD1; J gene: TRBJ2-1; V gene: TRBV30; clone size: -; CDR3 protein: CAWSRDRGDNEQFF; CDR3 DNA: TGTGCCTGGAGTCGGGACAGGGGAGACAATGAGCAGTTCTTC
D gene: TRBD1; J gene: TRBJ2-7; V gene: TRBV7-9; clone size: -; CDR3 protein: CASSSGQGDSPSSYEQYF; CDR3 DNA: TGTGCCAGCAGCTCCGGACAGGGAGACTCCCCGAGCTCCTACGAGCAGTACTTC
D gene: TRBD2; J gene: TRBJ2-1; V gene: TRBV27; clone size: -; CDR3 protein: CASKDLGGLAGVSEQFF; CDR3 DNA: TGTGCCAGCAAAGACCTGGGGGGACTAGCGGGAGTCTCTGAGCAGTTCTTC
D gene: TRBD1; J gene: TRBJ2-7; V gene: TRBV28; clone size: -; CDR3 protein: CASSEGTDLYEQYF; CDR3 DNA: TGTGCCAGCAGTGAGGGGACAGATCTATACGAGCAGTACTTC
D gene: -; J gene: TRBJ2-2; V gene: TRBV5-1; clone size: -; CDR3 protein: CASSLSHQLTTGELFF; CDR3 DNA: TGCGCCAGCAGCTTGAGTCACCAACTAACGACCGGGGAGCTGTTTTTT
D gene: TRBD1; J gene: TRBJ2-7; V gene: TRBV19; clone size: -; CDR3 protein: CASSGTGEREQYF; CDR3 DNA: TGTGCCAGTAGCGGGACAGGGGAGAGGGAGCAGTACTTC
D gene: -; J gene: TRBJ2-1; V gene: TRBV5-6; clone size: -; CDR3 protein: CASSLRAHHNEQFF; CDR3 DNA: TGTGCCAGCAGCTTACGAGCGCACCACAATGAGCAGTTCTTC
D gene: -; J gene: TRBJ2-7; V gene: TRBV5-5; clone size: -; CDR3 protein: CASSPRRLGEQYF; CDR3 DNA: TGTGCCAGCAGCCCTCGGAGGCTGGGGGAGCAGTACTTC
D gene: -; J gene: TRBJ1-3; V gene: TRBV4-2; clone size: -; CDR3 protein: CASSQGGGLGGNTIYF; CDR3 DNA: TGTGCCAGCAGCCAAGGTGGAGGGTTGGGAGGAAACACCATATATTTT
D gene: -; J gene: TRBJ2-2; V gene: TRBV28; clone size: -; CDR3 protein: CASTPGVEVSGELFF; CDR3 DNA: TGTGCCAGCACCCCAGGGGTAGAAGTTTCCGGGGAGCTGTTTTTT
D gene: -; J gene: TRBJ1-5; V gene: TRBV19; clone size: -; CDR3 protein: CASSSEGKQPQHF; CDR3 DNA: TGTGCCAGTAGTTCGGAGGGGAAGCAGCCCCAGCATTTT
D gene: -; J gene: TRBJ2-5; V gene: TRBV6-5; clone size: -; CDR3 protein: CASRNHRARAETQYF; CDR3 DNA: TGTGCCAGCAGAAACCACAGGGCTAGGGCAGAGACCCAGTACTTC
D gene: -; J gene: TRBJ1-1; V gene: TRBV4-1; clone size: -; CDR3 protein: CASSQEVPGNTEAFF; CDR3 DNA: TGCGCCAGCAGCCAAGAGGTTCCAGGCAACACTGAAGCTTTCTTT
D gene: TRBD2; J gene: TRBJ2-3; V gene: TRBV9; clone size: -; CDR3 protein: CASSVASGRRTDTQYF; CDR3 DNA: TGTGCCAGCAGCGTAGCGAGCGGGAGACGGACAGATACGCAGTATTTT
D gene: -; J gene: TRBJ2-1; V gene: TRBV28; clone size: -; CDR3 protein: CASSLPTYNEQFF; CDR3 DNA: TGTGCCAGCAGTTTACCCACCTACAATGAGCAGTTCTTC
D gene: -; J gene: TRBJ2-2; V gene: TRBV6-5; clone size: -; CDR3 protein: CASKRQGLTGELFF; CDR3 DNA: TGTGCCAGCAAGAGACAGGGACTCACCGGGGAGCTGTTTTTT
D gene: -; J gene: TRBJ2-3; V gene: TRBV28; clone size: -; CDR3 protein: CASSLAGGTQYF; CDR3 DNA: TGTGCCAGCAGTTTAGCCGGGGGTACGCAGTATTTT
D gene: -; J gene: TRBJ1-2; V gene: TRBV28; clone size: -; CDR3 protein: CASSLLYGNYGYTF; CDR3 DNA: TGTGCCAGCAGTTTATTATACGGGAACTATGGCTACACCTTC
D gene: TRBD1; J gene: TRBJ1-1; V gene: TRBV7-2; clone size: -; CDR3 protein: CASSLDRGTTEAFF; CDR3 DNA: TGTGCCAGCAGCTTAGACAGGGGCACCACTGAAGCTTTCTTT
D gene: TRBD1; J gene: TRBJ2-5; V gene: TRBV27; clone size: -; CDR3 protein: CASSSTPAGGEETQYF; CDR3 DNA: TGTGCCAGCAGTTCGACGCCCGCAGGGGGCGAAGAGACCCAGTACTTC
D gene: TRBD1; J gene: TRBJ2-1; V gene: TRBV11-3; clone size: -; CDR3 protein: CASSLEGTGTNEQFF; CDR3 DNA: TGTGCCAGCAGCTTAGAAGGGACAGGGACGAATGAGCAGTTCTTC
D gene: TRBD2; J gene: TRBJ2-2; V gene: TRBV2; clone size: -; CDR3 protein: CASRGIAGVTGELFF; CDR3 DNA: TGTGCCAGCAGAGGAATAGCGGGAGTCACCGGGGAGCTGTTTTTT
D gene: TRBD1; J gene: TRBJ2-5; V gene: TRBV2; clone size: -; CDR3 protein: CASSEIVGTGGTQYF; CDR3 DNA: TGTGCCAGCAGTGAAATAGTAGGGACAGGGGGGACCCAGTACTTC
D gene: -; J gene: TRBJ2-7; V gene: TRBV9; clone size: -; CDR3 protein: CASSEQGDGYEQYF; CDR3 DNA: TGTGCCAGCAGCGAACAGGGAGATGGCTACGAGCAGTACTTC
D gene: TRBD1; J gene: TRBJ2-7; V gene: TRBV25-1; clone size: -; CDR3 protein: CASSDSGQPSSYEQYF; CDR3 DNA: TGTGCCAGCAGTGACTCGGGACAGCCAAGCTCCTACGAGCAGTACTTC
D gene: TRBD2; J gene: TRBJ2-3; V gene: TRBV19; clone size: -; CDR3 protein: CASSIDPLGLAERTDTQYF; CDR3 DNA: TGTGCCAGTAGTATAGATCCCCTCGGACTAGCGGAACGCACAGATACGCAGTATTTT
D gene: -; J gene: TRBJ1-2; V gene: TRBV6-1; clone size: -; CDR3 protein: CASTGGYGYTF; CDR3 DNA: TGTGCCAGTACTGGGGGGTATGGCTACACCTTC
D gene: TRBD2; J gene: TRBJ2-2; V gene: TRBV6-1; clone size: -; CDR3 protein: CASSEVSGRHTGELFF; CDR3 DNA: TGTGCCAGCAGTGAAGTTAGCGGGAGACACACCGGGGAGCTGTTTTTT